The T cell receptor (beta chain) described here comes from a study of cytomegalovirus exposure and HLA in healthy donors. Turning to the study itself: In a previous analysis, 95 million to 130 million unique TCR beta sequences were found from about 190 million T cells. Regarding the study as a whole: Later analysis demonstrated an association between a missense DCLRE1C variant and TCR beta V- and J-gene trimming. Some V segments could not be told apart, so they were left out, TRBV6-2 and TRBV6-3 among them.

The CDR3 totals 15 residues. Trimming removed 0 bases from V and 4 bases from J, with 8 bases in between. Germline V gene data show CDR1 as SGHNT and CDR2 as YYREEE (reference sequence). On this clone itself: What it binds is not known.

It was healthy bone marrow donors who served as donors. The PCR employed 60 Vbeta primers together with 13 Jbeta primers. The assay was immunoSEQ multiplex PCR, and TCRdb's table has in-frame clones only and misses some. The table lists around 140,000 clones, almost 85% of them singletons. Material: PBMCs. The chain couples TRBV5-4 to TRBJ2-6, with TRBD1 as a possible D gene (6 bases). The clonotype was recovered from a woman aged 55 to 70 in good health and CMV-seropositive. CDR3 in amino acids: CASSLAGTGANVLTF. The CDR3 nucleotides read TGTGCCAGCAGCTTGGCAGGGACAGGGGCCAACGTCCTGACTTTC.